The 26 T cell receptor beta chains reported below all come from one sample, sequenced in a study of cytomegalovirus exposure and HLA in healthy donors. The PCR was carried out with 60 Vbeta primers and 13 Jbeta primers. Some clones are missing from TCRdb's copy, which holds only in-frame ones; the method was immunoSEQ multiplex PCR. The table records around 130,000 clones, less than 85% of them present only once. The sample taken for sequencing was PBMCs. Receptor source: a woman between 35 and 50 years old in good health and CMV-seropositive.

This clone was found once. The chain couples TRBV4-3 to TRBJ1-2, with TRBD1 matching over 7 bases. CDR1 and CDR2 from the germline V gene are LGHNA and YSLEER. V shed 1 base, J shed 4 bases, and the junction held 6 bases outside the gene matches. CDR3 length: 15 amino acids. The CDR3 loop reads CASSQVLGQIYGYTF. The CDR3 DNA follows: TGCGCCAGCAGCCAAGTGCTGGGACAGATCTATGGCTACACCTTC.

The V gene is TRBV2, the J gene TRBJ1-4; weak D call: TRBD1 (6 bases). With 3 bases removed from V and 8 bases from J, the gap between germline ends came to 10 bases. The CDR3 spans 13 residues. The V gene's germline CDR1 is SNHLY and CDR2 FYNNEI. The chain's CDR3 is CASSDRGGEKLFF. CDR3 bases: TGTGCCAGCAGTGACAGGGGTGGGGAAAAACTGTTTTTT.

J is TRBJ2-1 and V is TRBV7-9; 12 bases map to TRBD2. V shed 0 bases and J 5 bases; nucleotides not matched to a gene: 11. Germline V gene lookup returns CDR1 SEHNR and CDR2 FQNEAQ (reference sequence). The CDR3 is 19 amino acids. CDR3 residues: CASSLAPGLAGGPNNEQFF. CDR3 DNA sequence: TGTGCCAGCAGCTTAGCGCCTGGTCTAGCGGGAGGGCCGAACAATGAGCAGTTCTTC.

This clone was observed a handful of times. V is TRBV14 and J is TRBJ1-6; the match to TRBD1 covers 10 bases. The CDR3 is 13 residues long. J lost 10 bases, V lost 4 bases, and 1 base had no gene match. Germline CDR1 is SGHDN and CDR2 is FVKESK. Written as DNA, the CDR3 is TGTGCCAGCAGCCGGGACAGGGGCTCACCCCTCCACTTT. This translates into CASSRDRGSPLHF.

The CDR3 region is CASVLGGPNTEAFF. The DNA for the CDR3 is TGTGCCAGCGTCCTCGGAGGGCCGAACACTGAAGCTTTCTTT. The chain recombines TRBV6-1 with TRBJ1-1; D gene unclear. The CDR3 is made up of 14 amino acids. CDR1 is MNHNS and CDR2 is SASEGT in the germline V gene. V lost 8 bases to trimming and J lost 1 base, with 14 bases between them.

V and J are TRBV15 and TRBJ1-4; TRBD1 is a possible D gene (5 bases). CDR3 length equals 13 residues. Trimming pared 1 base from V and 11 bases from J, leaving 11 bases between. Germline-derived CDR1 and CDR2 are LNHNV and YYDKDF (reference sequence). The CDR3 here is CATSRGGEGKLFF. CDR3 nucleotides: TGTGCCACCAGCAGAGGGGGGGAGGGGAAACTGTTTTTT.

The gene calls are TRBV19 and TRBJ2-5; 9 positions match TRBD1. Germline-derived CDR1 and CDR2 are LNHDA and SQIVND (reference sequence). The CDR3 spans 14 residues. The ends lost 5 bases at V and 1 base at J; junction bases unmatched: 2. In DNA, the CDR3 is TGTGCCAGTAGTTCGACAGGGGGCCAAGAGACCCAGTACTTC. Translation: CASSSTGGQETQYF.

This chain joins TRBV9 and TRBJ2-2; 9 bases map to TRBD2. V was pared by 3 bases and J by 4 bases, with 4 bases of the junction left unmatched. The CDR3 runs 15 residues. Germline V gene sequence: CDR1 SGDLS, CDR2 YYNGEE. The CDR3 DNA reads TGTGCCAGCAGCGCCTTACTAGCGGGCACCGGGGAGCTGTTTTTT. It encodes CASSALLAGTGELFF.

This chain connects TRBV25-1 to TRBJ1-2; 9 positions match TRBD1. Germline V gene lookup returns CDR1 MGHDK and CDR2 SYGVNS. J was trimmed by 7 bases and V by 5 bases; bases with no gene match: 11. The CDR3 has 15 residues. As DNA, the CDR3 is TGTGCCAGCAGTTCGCCCGGGACAGGGAGAGGTGGCTACACCTTC. This encodes CASSSPGTGRGGYTF.

The chain carries TRBV28 and TRBJ2-7; tentative D call: TRBD2 (6 bases). Germline values: CDR1 MDHEN, CDR2 SYDVKM. The CDR3 loop spans 14 amino acids. The ends were cut back, 2 bases at V and 3 bases at J, with 11 bases in the middle. In DNA form, the CDR3 reads TGTGCCAGCAGTTTAGCCCCGGGGGTCTACGAGCAGTACTTC. Translating it yields CASSLAPGVYEQYF.

The V call is TRBV29-1, the J call TRBJ1-2; D is possibly TRBD1 (6 bases). This CDR3 region has 12 residues. Trimming took off 6 bases at V and 3 bases at J, with 11 bases between the two ends. Germline V CDR1 and CDR2: SQVTM, ANQGSEA. As DNA, the CDR3 is TGCAGCGTGGCTGGGGGCGACTATGGCTACACCTTC. Amino acids: CSVAGGDYGYTF. Drawing the rest from reference TRBV29-1 and TRBJ1-2, the complete variable domain is SAVISQKPSRDICQRGTSLTIQCQVDSQVTMMFWYRQQPGQSLTLIATANQGSEATYESGFVIDKFPISRPNLTFSTLTVSNMSPEDSSIYLCSVAGGDYGYTFGSGTRLTVV.

The rearrangement uses TRBV6-1 and TRBJ2-3; maybe TRBD2 (5 bases). Germline CDR1 reads MNHNS; CDR2 reads SASEGT. The CDR3 is 13 residues long. V lost 0 bases and J 11 bases, leaving 12 bases between the germline ends. The CDR3 loop is CASSEALGRGQYF. The CDR3 DNA follows: TGTGCCAGCAGTGAAGCGCTAGGGAGAGGGCAGTATTTT.

The V call is TRBV7-3, the J call TRBJ2-1; weak D call: TRBD2 (5 bases). Per the germline V gene, CDR1 is SGHTA and CDR2 is FQGTGA. V gave up 5 bases and J gave up 5 bases, with 19 bases separating them. The CDR3 runs 16 residues. CDR3 DNA sequence: TGTGCCAGCAGCCTACCCATGTGGGTAGCGAACAATGAGCAGTTCTTC. The encoded protein is CASSLPMWVANNEQFF.

The chain combines TRBV5-6 with TRBJ1-2, with TRBD1 matching 9 bases. The germline gives CDR1 SGHDT, CDR2 YYEEEE. The CDR3 has 15 amino acids. The V gene end was trimmed by 4 bases and the J gene end by 3 bases; junction bases not matched to a gene: 7. The CDR3 nucleotides are TGTGCCAGCAGCAGACCGGGACAGGGCCACTATGGCTACACCTTC. It encodes CASSRPGQGHYGYTF. The full variable domain, with the rest looked up from reference TRBV5-6 and TRBJ1-2, is DAGVTQSPTHLIKTRGQQVTLRCSPKSGHDTVSWYQQALGQGPQFIFQYYEEEERQRGNFPDRFSGHQFPNYSSELNVNALLLGDSALYLCASSRPGQGHYGYTFGSGTRLTVV.

The chain joins TRBV11-3 to TRBJ1-1; D gene unclear. The length of the CDR3 is 13 residues. Germline values: CDR1 SGHNT, CDR2 YENEEA. V was clipped by 3 bases and J by 1 base, with 6 bases between them. The CDR3 sequence: CASSLSGNTEAFF. The CDR3 DNA follows: TGTGCCAGCAGCTTGAGTGGGAACACTGAAGCTTTCTTT.

This rearrangement joins TRBV19 to TRBJ1-4; 8 positions agree with TRBD1. The germline CDR1 and CDR2 sequences are LNHDA and SQIVND (reference sequence). The CDR3 sequence is 15 residues long. V gave up 4 bases and J gave up 8 bases; unmatched junction bases: 9. The CDR3 protein is CASSTGQGLWEKLFF. The CDR3 region has the DNA TGTGCCAGTAGTACCGGACAGGGCCTTTGGGAAAAACTGTTTTTT.

This clone occurred once. CDR3 in DNA: TGTGCCAGCTCTCAATACGGTGTCCCCTATAATTCACCCCTCCACTTT. The encoded protein is CASSQYGVPYNSPLHF. The chain joins TRBV18 to TRBJ1-6; the D is unclear. CDR3 length equals 16 residues. The V end was cut by 6 bases, the J end by 2 bases, with 14 bases between. In germline, CDR1 is KGHSH, CDR2 LQKENI.

The CDR3 nucleotides are TGTGCCAGTAGTATAGGACAGGGGGCTATCAACTATGGCTACACCTTC. It specifies CASSIGQGAINYGYTF. This chain connects TRBV19 to TRBJ1-2; 10 nucleotides line up with TRBD1. Trimming took 1 base from V and 2 from J; bases not matched to a gene: 4. The CDR3 loop spans 16 amino acids. Looked up from germline, CDR1 is LNHDA and CDR2 is SQIVND (reference sequence).

This clone has just a few counts. J is TRBJ1-5 and V is TRBV28, with 8 positions matching TRBD1. The CDR3 is 16 amino acids. V was clipped by 5 bases and J by 2 bases; unmatched bases: 8. CDR1 and CDR2 (germline): MDHEN, SYDVKM. The CDR3 sequence is CASSIPQGAGNQPQHF. CDR3 bases: TGTGCCAGCAGTATCCCCCAGGGGGCTGGCAATCAGCCCCAGCATTTT.

CDR3 protein: CASSQGTGNSYEKLFF. In DNA, the CDR3 is TGCGCCAGCAGCCAAGGGACAGGGAACAGTTATGAAAAACTGTTTTTT. The chain links TRBV5-1 to TRBJ1-4, with TRBD1 matching over 9 bases. Trimming at V came to 4 bases and at J to 6 bases, leaving 10 bases not matched to a gene. The length of the CDR3 is 16 residues. From germline, CDR1 is SGHRS and CDR2 YFSETQ.

V and J are TRBV19 and TRBJ1-3, with TRBD1 matching 8 bases. Germline loops: CDR1 LNHDA, CDR2 SQIVND (reference sequence). With 4 bases clipped from V and 0 bases from J, the junction kept 11 bases outside the gene matches. The CDR3 sequence is 18 residues long. DNA for the CDR3: TGTGCCAGTAGTAACTCAGGGGGCGCAGGGTCCTCTGGAAACACCATATATTTT. Translation gives CASSNSGGAGSSGNTIYF.

The chain carries TRBV5-1 and TRBJ2-3; possibly TRBD1 for D (5 bases). The CDR3 loop spans 15 amino acids. Germline assignment: CDR1 SGHRS and CDR2 YFSETQ. V was trimmed by 0 bases and J by 1 base, leaving 9 bases between them. CDR3 sequence reads: CASSLDRPRTDTQYF. The DNA for the CDR3 is TGCGCCAGCAGCTTGGACAGGCCCCGCACAGATACGCAGTATTTT.

The J gene is TRBJ2-3, the V gene TRBV30; 10 positions agree with TRBD2. The CDR3 runs to 15 residues. CDR1 is GTSNPN, CDR2 SVGIG, per germline (reference sequence). The V segment lost 0 bases and the J segment 4 bases; nucleotides outside the gene matches: 4. CDR3 nucleotides: TGTGCCTGGAGTGTCCTAGCGGGAGCCCCAGATACGCAGTATTTT. It translates to CAWSVLAGAPDTQYF. Filled out from reference TRBV30 and TRBJ2-3, the complete variable domain reads SQTIHQWPATLVQPVGSPLSLECTVEGTSNPNLYWYRQAAGRGLQLLFYSVGIGQISSEVPQNLSASRPQDRQFILSSKKLLLSDSGFYLCAWSVLAGAPDTQYFGPGTRLTVL.

The CDR3 nucleotides read TGTGCCAGCAGCCCCCTTGACACCGGGGAGCTGTTTTTT. It yields the protein CASSPLDTGELFF. The chain recombines TRBV7-3 with TRBJ2-2; no reliable D call. The length of the CDR3 is 13 residues. V was cut by 5 bases and J by 3 bases, with 7 bases left in between. The germline V gene encodes CDR1 SGHTA and CDR2 FQGTGA.

This clone was seen a few times. J is TRBJ2-1 and V is TRBV6-1, with TRBD2 matching 8 bases. J lost 0 bases, V lost 2 bases, and 0 bases had no gene match. Germline assignment: CDR1 MNHNS and CDR2 SASEGT. The CDR3 loop spans 15 amino acids. As DNA, the CDR3 is TGTGCCAGCAGTGAACTAGCGGGCTCCTACAATGAGCAGTTCTTC. Its translation: CASSELAGSYNEQFF.

The count of this clone is one. The genes are TRBV27 and TRBJ1-2; TRBD1 aligns across 8 bases. The CDR3 length is 14 residues. Germline loops: CDR1 MNHEY, CDR2 SMNVEV (reference sequence). With V trimmed by 2 bases and J by 6 bases, 5 bases remained unmatched. CDR3 region: CASSLRDRFHGYTF. The CDR3 nucleotides read TGTGCCAGCAGTTTACGGGACAGGTTCCATGGCTACACCTTC.